These 10 T cell receptor beta chains were all obtained from the same sample, sequenced in a study of shared clonotypes between healthy human individuals (dated by TCRdb to the early 2020s). The method was the immunoSEQ multiplex PCR assay. Drawn from immuneACCESS, this table holds only the in-frame rearrangements with V and J called that TCRdb kept. Clones are partly lost; checked studies trace under half to an unresolved V gene and leave the rest unexplained. This sample lists around 2.1 million clones; around 95% were detected once. Around 0.13% of the sample comes from the top ten. The specimen sequenced was naive CD4+ T cells sorted from blood. The sample's cell subset or site label, decoded: CD45RA+ positively selected. These TCRs come from a man aged 18-30 years in good health.

The chain combines TRBV5-1 with TRBJ1-6; weak D call: TRBD1 (5 bases). V was clipped by 4 bases and J by 5 bases, with 13 bases between them. The CDR3 totals 15 residues. CDR1 and CDR2 (germline): SGHRS, YFSETQ. The CDR3 is CASSRDPINNSPLHF. CDR3 coding DNA: TGCGCCAGCAGCCGGGACCCTATAAATAATTCACCCCTCCACTTT.

The chain is built from TRBV30 and TRBJ2-6; 9 bases agree with TRBD1. J lost 0 bases, V lost 2 bases, and 8 bases had no gene match. Per germline, CDR1 GTSNPN and CDR2 SVGIG (reference sequence). This CDR3 is built from 18 residues. CDR3 region: CAWSSIGQGLSGANVLTF. The DNA of the CDR3 is TGTGCCTGGAGTTCCATCGGACAGGGGCTCTCTGGGGCCAACGTCCTGACTTTC.

The rearrangement links TRBV27 to TRBJ2-7; 8 nucleotides agree with TRBD1. There are 15 residues in the CDR3. Germline V CDR1 and CDR2: MNHEY, SMNVEV (reference sequence). Trimming removed 6 bases from V and 1 base from J; junction bases left unmatched: 8. DNA of the CDR3: TGTGCCAGCAGCGGACCTCAGGGGGCGTCCTACGAGCAGTACTTC. This encodes CASSGPQGASYEQYF.

A note on this clone: Within the sample, other DNA sequences also encode this same CDR3. V gene TRBV4-1 combines with J gene TRBJ2-3; D is possibly TRBD2 (6 bases). Trimming removed 1 base at V and 3 bases at J, with 8 bases between. From germline, CDR1 is MGHRA and CDR2 YSYEKL. This CDR3 contains 14 residues. CDR3 region: CASSQAGRTDTQYF. CDR3 nucleotide sequence: TGCGCCAGCAGCCAAGCGGGGAGGACAGATACGCAGTATTTT.

The chain carries TRBV13 and TRBJ2-1; TRBD2 aligns across 8 bases. Germline CDR1 is PRHDT and CDR2 is FYEKMQ (reference sequence). After removal of 5 bases from V and 5 bases from J, the junction contained 8 bases not matched to a gene. This CDR3 has 15 amino acids. The CDR3: CASSIRTSQNNEQFF. The CDR3 DNA reads as TGTGCCAGCAGCATCCGGACTAGCCAAAACAATGAGCAGTTCTTC.

This clone was seen only once. The chain links TRBV19 to TRBJ2-1, with D possibly matching TRBD2 (7 bases). The CDR3 covers 16 residues. The V end lost 5 bases, the J end lost 9 bases, and 23 bases lay between the germline ends. Germline-derived CDR1 and CDR2 are LNHDA and SQIVND (reference sequence). The CDR3 DNA is TGTGCCAGTAGTGAAGCTGGGCGGGGGCTACGAGGTGAGCAGTTCTTC. This codes for CASSEAGRGLRGEQFF.

The J gene is TRBJ1-2, the V gene TRBV6-1, with 11 bases aligning to TRBD1. Germline CDR1 reads MNHNS; CDR2 reads SASEGT. V shed 3 bases and J 8 bases; nucleotides not matched to a gene: 5. This CDR3 contains 14 residues. The CDR3 DNA reads as TGTGCCAGCAGTGACGGACAGGGGGCTCAAGGCTACACCTTC. Amino acids: CASSDGQGAQGYTF.

The gene calls are TRBV27 and TRBJ1-2, with a tentative D call TRBD1 (5 bases). From germline, CDR1 is MNHEY and CDR2 SMNVEV (reference sequence). CDR3 length: 15 residues. Trimming left V 6 bases short and J 1 base short, with 15 bases between. The CDR3 DNA reads as TGTGCCAGCAGGGGTGGGACCCTGGGTAACTATGGCTACACCTTC. This sequence encodes CASRGGTLGNYGYTF.

J is TRBJ2-3 and V is TRBV5-1, with a tentative D call TRBD1 (6 bases). The CDR3 runs 15 residues. Trimming stripped 2 bases from V and 1 base from J, with 11 bases between. Germline V CDR1 and CDR2: SGHRS, YFSETQ. This CDR3 is CASSLTGLGTDTQYF. The DNA for the CDR3 is TGCGCCAGCAGCTTAACAGGGCTTGGCACAGATACGCAGTATTTT.

The chain has TRBV2 and TRBJ1-5; 8 bases line up with TRBD1. This CDR3 spans 14 amino acids. Unmatched junction bases numbered 6, after V lost 5 bases and J lost 6 bases. Germline V gene data show CDR1 as SNHLY and CDR2 as FYNNEI. The chain's CDR3 is CASSNDRGIQPQHF. The CDR3 region has the DNA TGTGCCAGCAGTAACGACAGGGGTATTCAGCCCCAGCATTTT.